This T cell receptor (beta chain) was recovered during a study of shared clonotypes between healthy human individuals. Study information: For every donor, three CD4 naive, three CD4 memory, two CD8 naive and one CD8 memory plates were used.

CD45RO negativity and positive selection for CCR7 defined naive CD8 cells, a population that excluded terminally differentiated effector memory CD45RA+ cells. Every subset's genomic DNA went evenly onto several immunoSEQ plates. Assay: immunoSEQ multiplex PCR; the TCRdb copy retains only in-frame clones and omits some. The sample has millions of clones, about 95% seen once. The germline V gene has CDR1 ENHRY and CDR2 SYGVKD. The germline V and J ends were trimmed by 5 bases and 3 bases, with 7 bases remaining between them. The CDR3 is made up of 13 amino acids. Whole-study results and caveats: Blood alone was sampled, and tissue repertoires likely differ. Among several donors, about 4.6% of naive CD4 clonotypes were found in common.

As concerns this clone: Its antigen is currently unknown.

Sequenced: naive CD8+ T cells sorted from blood. The source of this sequence is a man in his late teens or twenties in good health. This rearrangement joins TRBV10-3 to TRBJ2-2, with D possibly matching TRBD2 (6 bases). CDR3 amino acids: CAISIADTGELFF. The CDR3 DNA is TGTGCCATCAGTATAGCGGACACCGGGGAGCTGTTTTTT.